These 22 T cell receptor beta chains were sequenced from one sample in a study of blood T cell repertoires in COVID-19. Clones were sequenced by immunoSEQ multiplex PCR, and TCRdb holds only the in-frame ones, with some missing. The data show about 85,000 clones, 90% seen once. Sequenced sample: peripheral blood. These receptors all come from a woman aged 80 or older with active or convalescent COVID-19.

This rearrangement joins TRBV21-1 to TRBJ1-4. TRBV21-1 is marked as a pseudogene. The CDR3 contains 13 residues. CDR3 DNA sequence: TGTGCCAGCTCTTTCAGACTCTATGAAAAACTGTTTTTT. Its translation is CASSFRLYEKLFF.

CDR3 nucleotides: TGCGCCAGTCGACAGGGGGGAGTGCAAGAGACCCAGTACTTC. It codes for CASRQGGVQETQYF. The chain uses TRBV5-1 and TRBJ2-5; 9 nucleotides agree with TRBD1. This CDR3 comprises 14 residues. Germline-derived CDR1 and CDR2 are SGHRS and YFSETQ. V trimming: 8 bases; J trimming: 2 bases; junction bases outside the gene matches: 7.

The chain uses TRBV27 and TRBJ2-3; D uncertain. Germline CDR1 reads MNHEY; CDR2 reads SMNVEV (reference sequence). This CDR3 has 15 residues. V lost 7 bases to trimming and J lost 4 bases, with 18 bases between them. Here the CDR3 DNA reads TGTGCCAGCACCACGGCTAGGTTGGGTTCAGATACGCAGTATTTT. It is translated as CASTTARLGSDTQYF.

Only a few counts were recorded for this clone. The chain is built from TRBV27 and TRBJ1-5, with 8 bases that match TRBD1. The CDR3 loop spans 15 amino acids. Germline trimming cut 5 bases from V and 7 bases from J; bases unmatched to any gene: 10. CDR1 is MNHEY and CDR2 is SMNVEV in the germline V gene (reference sequence). Written as DNA, the CDR3 is TGTGCCAGCAGTCCCCTGACAGGGGCGGAGCAGCCCCAGCATTTT. This encodes CASSPLTGAEQPQHF.

The chain recombines TRBV5-6 with TRBJ1-2, with 8 bases matching TRBD1. The V segment lost 4 bases and the J segment 2 bases; nucleotides outside the gene matches: 4. The CDR3 has 14 residues. Looked up from germline, CDR1 is SGHDT and CDR2 is YYEEEE. This CDR3 is CASSLGTGNYGYTF. CDR3 DNA: TGTGCCAGCAGCCTCGGGACAGGAAACTATGGCTACACCTTC.

The chain combines TRBV5-5 with TRBJ1-5, with a possible D match to TRBD1 (5 bases). V was shortened by 0 bases and J by 6 bases, with 7 bases between the two germline ends. The germline V gene encodes CDR1 SGHKS and CDR2 YYEKEE (reference sequence). The CDR3 extends over 13 amino acids. The CDR3 protein is CASSLGGVQPQHF. CDR3 sequence (DNA): TGTGCCAGCAGCTTGGGGGGGGTTCAGCCCCAGCATTTT. The variable domain in full, completed from reference TRBV5-5 and TRBJ1-5, reads DAGVTQSPTHLIKTRGQQVTLRCSPISGHKSVSWYQQVLGQGPQFIFQYYEKEERGRGNFPDRFSARQFPNYSSELNVNALLLGDSALYLCASSLGGVQPQHFGDGTRLSIL.

This clone came up a few times. J is TRBJ2-3 and V is TRBV6-5; 9 nucleotides align to TRBD1. CDR3 size: 12 residues. V lost 6 bases, J lost 11 bases, and 6 bases stayed unmatched. CDR1 is MNHEY, CDR2 SVGAGI, per germline. The CDR3, as DNA: TGTGCCAGCAGCGAGGACAGGGGCGGGCAGTATTTT. Translating gives CASSEDRGGQYF.

As regards this clone: Mismatch with germline at one junction end may stem from a read error. The rearrangement uses TRBV2 and TRBJ1-2; 11 bases match TRBD1. CDR3 size: 14 residues. Germline-derived CDR1 and CDR2 are SNHLY and FYNNEI. CDR3 sequence reads: CASSEGTGGYGYTF. The CDR3 DNA reads TGTGCCAGCAGCGAAGGGACAGGGGGCTATGGCTACACCTTC. Full variable domain (remainder filled in from reference TRBV2 and TRBJ1-2): EPEVTQTPSHQVTQMGQEVILRCVPISNHLYFYWYRQILGQKVEFLVSFYNNEISEKSEIFDDQFSVERPDGSNFTLKIRSTKLEDSAMYFCASSEGTGGYGYTFGSGTRLTVV.

The chain has TRBV30 and TRBJ2-3, with unresolved D. With 2 bases removed from V and 2 bases from J, the gap between germline ends came to 5 bases. Looked up from germline, CDR1 is GTSNPN and CDR2 is SVGIG (reference sequence). The CDR3 totals 12 residues. This CDR3 is CAWSPTTDTQYF. CDR3 coding DNA: TGTGCCTGGAGTCCTACCACAGATACGCAGTATTTT.

This chain links TRBV6-1 with TRBJ2-1; 9 positions match TRBD2. The CDR3 covers 16 residues. Unmatched junction bases numbered 12, after V lost 2 bases and J lost 10 bases. Per the germline V gene, CDR1 is MNHNS and CDR2 is SASEGT. The CDR3 DNA follows: TGTGCCAGCAGTGAACAAAGGCTGCGGGAGGGCCGAGAGCAGTTCTTC. Its translation is CASSEQRLREGREQFF.

The chain combines TRBV4-1 with TRBJ2-7; D remains unclear. CDR1 and CDR2 (germline): MGHRA, YSYEKL. The V gene lost 5 bases and the J gene lost 3 bases, with 14 bases spanning the gap. The CDR3 extends over 14 amino acids. The CDR3 reads CASSTVGGGYEQYF. The CDR3 nucleotides are TGCGCCAGCAGCACCGTCGGTGGCGGCTACGAGCAGTACTTC.

CDR3 loop: CASSSRVGTELWSYTF. The CDR3 region has the DNA TGTGCCAGCAGCTCGAGGGTAGGGACAGAACTATGGAGCTACACCTTC. V is TRBV7-9 and J is TRBJ1-2; the match to TRBD1 covers 7 bases. V lost 4 bases, J lost 9 bases, and 17 bases stayed unmatched. The CDR3 has 16 amino acids. In germline, CDR1 is SEHNR, CDR2 FQNEAQ (reference sequence).

The CDR3 DNA is TGCGCCAGCAGTGAGTCGGTAGGGGTTGGTGTTGGTTCACCCCTCCACTTT. It codes for CASSESVGVGVGSPLHF. The chain carries TRBV10-2 and TRBJ1-6; D is possibly TRBD1 (5 bases). Trimming stripped 0 bases from V and 9 bases from J, with 18 bases between. The CDR3 has 17 amino acids. Germline lookup yields CDR1 WSHSY and CDR2 SAAADI.

The gene calls are TRBV18 and TRBJ1-2; 12 nucleotides match TRBD1. Germline assignment: CDR1 KGHSH and CDR2 LQKENI. V lost 3 bases and J lost 4; bases outside the gene matches: 6. CDR3 length: 16 residues. The CDR3 is CASSPGTGGLPYGYTF. The CDR3 DNA reads as TGTGCCAGCTCACCGGGGACAGGGGGCCTCCCCTATGGCTACACCTTC.

This sequence joins TRBV5-6 and TRBJ1-3; TRBD1 might be the D (6 bases). Trimming took 4 bases from V and 0 from J, leaving 11 bases between them. The CDR3 covers 15 residues. Germline CDR1 is SGHDT and CDR2 is YYEEEE. Here the CDR3 DNA reads TGTGCCAGCAGCATCCAGGGGCGCTCTGGAAACACCATATATTTT. It encodes CASSIQGRSGNTIYF.

The chain joins TRBV4-3 to TRBJ2-1; D may be TRBD1 (5 bases). The CDR3 has 16 residues. The V end was cut by 0 bases, the J end by 7 bases, with 16 bases between. The V gene's germline CDR1 is LGHNA and CDR2 YSLEER. The CDR3 DNA sequence: TGCGCCAGCAGCCAAGATTTTACGACAGCCCTGAATGAGCAGTTCTTC. It is translated as CASSQDFTTALNEQFF.

The V and J genes are TRBV3-1 (or the pseudogene TRBV3-2) and TRBJ2-2, with a weak D call TRBD2 (7 bases). Looked up from germline, CDR1 is LGHDT and CDR2 is YNNKEL (reference sequence). The CDR3 covers 14 residues. V dropped 2 bases and J dropped 6 bases, with 10 bases sitting between them. As DNA, the CDR3 is TGTGCCAGCAGCCAACAGGGGAGGGCCGGGGAGCTGTTTTTT. Translation: CASSQQGRAGELFF.

The CDR3 DNA reads TGTGCCAGCAGTCTGCAGGGCCAAAATCAGCCCCAGCATTTT. This sequence encodes CASSLQGQNQPQHF. The rearrangement uses TRBV6-5 and TRBJ1-5; tentative D call: TRBD1 (5 bases). This CDR3 has 14 residues. Per germline, CDR1 MNHEY and CDR2 SVGAGI. Trimming cost V 5 bases and J 4 bases, with 12 bases left between them.

The rearrangement uses TRBV6-4 and TRBJ1-1, with 8 bases aligning to TRBD1. The ends lost 1 base at V and 3 bases at J; junction bases unmatched: 7. CDR3 length equals 16 residues. The V gene's germline CDR1 is MRHNA and CDR2 SNTAGT. The CDR3 nucleotides read TGTGCCAGCAGTGACTGGTCAGGGGGCATGGACACTGAAGCTTTCTTT. Its protein product is CASSDWSGGMDTEAFF.

The chain combines TRBV3-1 (or the pseudogene TRBV3-2) with TRBJ1-2, with a possible D match to TRBD1 (5 bases). CDR1 LGHDT and CDR2 YNNKEL come from the germline V gene (reference sequence). Trimming stripped 0 bases from V and 7 bases from J, with 6 bases between. The CDR3 extends over 12 amino acids. The CDR3: CASSQDRAGYTF. As DNA, the CDR3 is TGTGCCAGCAGCCAAGACAGGGCTGGCTACACCTTC.

V gene TRBV11-2 combines with J gene TRBJ2-1; TRBD2 matches at 16 bases. Germline-derived CDR1 and CDR2 are SGHAT and FQNNGV. This CDR3 contains 18 residues. J was trimmed by 9 bases and V by 5 bases; bases with no gene match: 13. The DNA for the CDR3 is TGTGCCAGCAGCCCCAACTGGTTGGGACTAGCGGGAGGGGGTGAGCAGTTCTTC. It codes for CASSPNWLGLAGGGEQFF.

V gene TRBV6-4 combines with J gene TRBJ2-1, with 7 bases fitting TRBD2. With 3 bases clipped from V and 6 bases from J, the junction kept 5 bases outside the gene matches. In germline, CDR1 is MRHNA, CDR2 SNTAGT. The CDR3 totals 14 residues. The CDR3 region has the DNA TGTGCCAGCAGTGAGGGGGGAGGGCCCAATGAGCAGTTCTTC. Translation gives CASSEGGGPNEQFF.